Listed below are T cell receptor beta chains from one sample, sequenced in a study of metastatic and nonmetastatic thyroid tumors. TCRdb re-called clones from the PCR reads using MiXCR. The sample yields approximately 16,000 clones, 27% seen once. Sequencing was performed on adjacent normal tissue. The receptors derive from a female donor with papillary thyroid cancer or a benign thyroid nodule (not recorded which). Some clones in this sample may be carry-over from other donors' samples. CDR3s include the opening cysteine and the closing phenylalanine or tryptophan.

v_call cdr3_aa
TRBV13 CASSLVSSGRHYNEQFF
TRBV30 CAWSVNGCGYTQYF
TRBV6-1 CASPPGIEVVQFF
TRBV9 CASSVGGGHDEQFF
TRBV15 CATSRELAVISYNEQFF
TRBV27 CASSHQTGGGRDYGYTF
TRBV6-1 CASTEASYEQYF
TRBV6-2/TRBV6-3 CASSYKGLGLGALHF
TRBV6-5 CASRTPSGHSYNEQFF
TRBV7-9 CASSFGQGRDEQFF
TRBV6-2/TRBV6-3 CASSSVVGYGYTF
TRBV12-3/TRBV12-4 CATSEGLYEQYF
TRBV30 CACTSGHNEQFF
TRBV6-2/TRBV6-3 CASSYFDGYYNEQFF
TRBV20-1 CSARGLTAVGELFF
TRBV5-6 CASSLAGSGRAYGEQYF
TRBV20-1 CSASLGDQPQHF
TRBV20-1 CSQTSWGFVGQFF
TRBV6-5 CATQFRGTGELFF
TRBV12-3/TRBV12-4 CASSYDRGLEDTEAFF
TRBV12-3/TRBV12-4 CASSLGGGSTEAFF
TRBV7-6 CASSLIRTDTQYF
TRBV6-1 CASRRLAGGPGKETQYF
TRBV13 CASSFGGDLSNQPQHF
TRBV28 CASSPAGRGTDTQYF
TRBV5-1 CASTLAGRVEETQYF